This entry concerns a single T cell receptor (beta chain). Its specificity is not known. The sample originates from a study of cytomegalovirus exposure and HLA in healthy donors. Regarding the study as a whole: Investigators reported around 150 TCR beta chains as tied to cytomegalovirus.

V lost 5 bases, J lost 4 bases, and 11 bases lay in between. The CDR3 is made up of 13 amino acids. Germline CDR1 is SEHNR and CDR2 is FQNEAQ (reference sequence). With 60 Vbeta and 13 Jbeta primers, the PCR was carried out. Sequencing used immunoSEQ multiplex PCR; TCRdb keeps in-frame clones, though not all of them. Of roughly 130,000 clones in the sample, under 70% were seen once. The TCR originated in a man aged 18 to 35 in good health and CMV-seronegative. The specimen was PBMCs. V gene TRBV7-9 combines with J gene TRBJ1-1, with D tentatively TRBD1 (6 bases). CDR3 protein: CASSLRTATEAFF. The CDR3 DNA follows: TGTGCCAGCAGCCTACGGACAGCCACTGAAGCTTTCTTT.